The clone carrying this T cell receptor beta chain was observed a single time. Different DNA sequences within this sample yield the same CDR3. This entry is derived from a study of blood T cell repertoires in COVID-19. At the level of the study: The samples span acute and convalescent COVID-19 from the United States, Italy and Spain. PBMCs, B-cell-depleted T cells, or T cells were the source of the cDNA or gDNA that made up the material.

Authors' analysis steps: Estimates of nucleated cell counts were drawn from the amplification of reference gene primers. Profiled with immunoSEQ multiplex PCR; TCRdb holds only in-frame clones, not every one. That table gives V, J and clone size, and the DNA gave D and trimming. The sample has about 210,000 clones, 88% seen once; the top ten hold around 1.7%. V shed 5 bases, J shed 6 bases, and the junction held 1 base outside the gene matches. The CDR3 has 12 amino acids. Germline V CDR1 and CDR2: SEHNR, FQNEAQ (reference sequence). Sequencing was done on a sample of peripheral blood. V gene TRBV7-9 combines with J gene TRBJ2-3; 8 nucleotides agree with TRBD2. This receptor was taken from a man between 18 and 35 years old with active or convalescent COVID-19. The CDR3 DNA reads TGTGCCAGCAGCCCGGGGGGGGATACGCAGTATTTT. Protein sequence: CASSPGGDTQYF.